This TCR beta chain originates from a study of T-cell reconstitution after alpha-beta-depleted transplantation in children. This clonotype was observed many times. V was shortened by 5 bases and J by 2 bases, with 10 bases between the two germline ends. There are 13 residues in the CDR3. In germline, CDR1 is SGHDT, CDR2 YYEEEE. Unique molecular identifiers were incorporated when the TCRbeta library was constructed. TCRdb processed the PCR reads anew with MiXCR; each CDR3 protein has one entry. This table has hundreds of thousands of distinct CDR3 sequences, 8% to 10% appearing once. This receptor was identified in a human donor who donated a stem cell graft to a child with acute lymphoblastic leukemia. The chain has TRBV5-6 and TRBJ1-2; tentatively, D is TRBD1 (5 bases). This material consisted of PBMCs from the stem cell graft donor, taken from the stem cell graft. The CDR3 protein is CASSPQGNYGYTF. The CDR3 region has the DNA TGTGCCAGCAGTCCCCAGGGAAACTATGGCTACACCTTC.